A selection of T cell receptor beta chains follows, all from one sample in a study of T-cell reconstitution after alpha-beta-depleted transplantation in children. TCRdb redid the calling of the PCR reads with MiXCR, one entry per CDR3 protein. The data show approximately 1,000,000 distinct CDR3 sequences, with 25% to 35% seen just once and 25% to 35% held by the top ten. Sequencing used PBMCs, mostly from graft donor cells, obtained 360 days after TCRalphabeta/CD19-depleted stem cell transplant. The receptors stem from a boy in the first two years of life who had a stem cell transplant for SCID, so the T cells may come from the graft donor. Each CDR3 is given with its conserved first and last residue. Each record gives: D gene, J gene, clone size, V gene, CDR3 protein, CDR3 DNA. D genes are given only for firm matches. Part of the rows lack a size; the others show once, few, many or a class for expanded clones.

TRBD1,TRBJ2-7,few,TRBV4-2,CASRPTGGYEQYF,TGTGCCAGCAGACCGACAGGGGGGTACGAGCAGTACTTC
.,TRBJ2-7,.,TRBV20-1,CSARGTGMGSYEQYF,TGCAGTGCTAGAGGCACAGGGATGGGGTCTTACGAGCAGTACTTC
.,TRBJ2-7,.,TRBV28,CASSADSFPYEQYF,TGTGCCAGCAGTGCAGACAGCTTCCCCTACGAGCAGTACTTC
.,TRBJ2-1,few,TRBV4-1,CASSPWVRGGSDEQFF,TGCGCCAGCAGCCCGTGGGTCAGGGGAGGAAGCGATGAGCAGTTCTTC
.,TRBJ2-1,few,TRBV5-1,CATRGVGAYNEQFF,TGCGCCACGCGAGGGGTCGGGGCCTACAATGAGCAGTTCTTC
TRBD2,TRBJ2-7,.,TRBV20-1,CSAIQRGSTYEQYF,TGCAGTGCCATCCAGCGGGGGAGTACCTACGAGCAGTACTTC
TRBD1,TRBJ2-1,few,TRBV12-3/TRBV12-4,CASSFSRTGGNEQFF,TGTGCCAGCAGTTTCTCCAGGACAGGGGGGAATGAGCAGTTCTTC
TRBD2,TRBJ2-1,few,TRBV7-6,CASSLRAGAISYNEQFF,TGTGCCAGCAGCTTAAGAGCGGGGGCGATCTCCTACAATGAGCAGTTCTTC
.,TRBJ1-1,many,TRBV7-3,CASSLGGKNTEAFF,TGTGCCAGCAGCTTAGGTGGGAAGAACACTGAAGCTTTCTTT
TRBD1,TRBJ2-3,.,TRBV6-1,CASSDRESRFTDTQYF,TGTGCCAGCAGCGACAGGGAATCCAGGTTCACAGATACGCAGTATTTT
TRBD2,TRBJ2-5,few,TRBV20-1,CSAVSGGPSQETQYF,TGCAGTGCAGTCAGCGGGGGGCCAAGCCAAGAGACCCAGTACTTC
.,TRBJ1-5,.,TRBV12-3/TRBV12-4,CASSLLVTPNQPQHF,TGTGCCAGCAGTTTGCTAGTGACTCCCAATCAGCCCCAGCATTTT
TRBD1,TRBJ1-1,.,TRBV12-3/TRBV12-4,CASSLPHRGGTEAFF,TGTGCCAGCAGTTTACCACACAGGGGGGGCACTGAAGCTTTCTTT
.,TRBJ1-1,.,TRBV28,CAIRTTLGTEAFF,TGTGCCATCCGTACGACACTGGGCACTGAAGCTTTCTTT
.,TRBJ2-7,few,TRBV18,CASSPIGRGSRYEQYF,TGTGCCAGCTCACCAATCGGTCGAGGGTCCCGGTACGAGCAGTACTTC
TRBD2,TRBJ2-7,few,TRBV7-3,CASSLTSAGGTYEQYF,TGTGCCAGCAGCTTAACGTCGGCGGGGGGAACCTACGAGCAGTACTTC
.,TRBJ2-1,.,TRBV15,CATSRDRTGPAQQFF,TGTGCCACCAGCAGAGATAGGACGGGGCCCGCTCAGCAGTTCTTC
TRBD1,TRBJ2-5,.,TRBV12-3/TRBV12-4,CASSFNRGRQETQYF,TGTGCCAGCAGTTTTAACAGGGGGCGTCAAGAGACCCAGTACTTC
TRBD1,TRBJ2-3,few,TRBV29-1,CSVEPGQAGTDTQYF,TGCAGCGTTGAACCGGGACAGGCGGGGACAGATACGCAGTATTTT
TRBD2,TRBJ2-7,.,TRBV10-2,CASSEGTNYEQYF,TGCGCCAGCAGTGAGGGGACTAACTACGAGCAGTACTTC
TRBD2,TRBJ2-1,.,TRBV15,CATSRDSGGGEQFF,TGTGCCACCAGCAGAGACAGCGGGGGGGGTGAGCAGTTCTTC
.,TRBJ1-2,few,TRBV7-8,CASSSRLNYGYTF,TGTGCCAGCAGCTCCCGCTTAAACTATGGCTACACCTTC
TRBD2,TRBJ2-7,few,TRBV7-2,CASKLTGGTYEQYF,TGTGCCAGCAAACTCACCGGGGGGACCTACGAGCAGTACTTC
.,TRBJ2-3,.,TRBV20-1,CSASAGTTSTDTQYF,TGCAGTGCGTCAGCCGGGACAACTAGCACAGATACGCAGTATTTT
TRBD1,TRBJ2-7,.,TRBV6-1,CASSWDRVYEQYF,TGTGCCAGCAGCTGGGACAGGGTTTACGAGCAGTACTTC
.,TRBJ2-2,few,TRBV24-1,CATSDGGVDTGELFF,TGTGCCACCAGTGATGGGGGTGTTGACACCGGGGAGCTGTTTTTT
TRBD2,TRBJ2-7,.,TRBV5-1,CASSLGVGLAGYEQYF,TGCGCCAGCAGCTTGGGAGTGGGACTAGCGGGCTACGAGCAGTACTTC
TRBD2,TRBJ2-2,.,TRBV12-3/TRBV12-4,CATIGLAGGRTGELFF,TGTGCCACTATAGGACTAGCGGGGGGCCGCACCGGGGAGCTGTTTTTT